The 21 T cell receptor beta chains given below trace back to one sample, sequenced in a study of regulatory T cells in long-lasting Graves disease (dated by TCRdb to the early 2020s). Library preparation employed multiplex PCR. The sequencing machine was an Illumina HiSeq 4000. TCR beta libraries were built with iRepertoire HTBI primers and Arm-PCR amplification of CDR3 regions. TCRdb's own reprocessing of the public reads used fastp at Q25 and MiXCR and kept productive beta chains. Every entry covers one CDR3 protein and lists the most common genes and DNA from its rows. For this sample there are under 400,000 distinct CDR3 sequences; 16% appear just once. 30% of the sample comes from the top ten. What this sample's time point label stands for: newly diagnosed GD, antithyroid drugs for less than 3 months. For both TCR sequencing and RNA sequencing, RNA was extracted from PBMCs in TRIzol. This same sample was also part of a study on T cells in Graves' hyperthyroidism and ophthalmopathy.

This specimen was peripheral blood mononuclear cells (PBMCs), taken at new diagnosis, from a patient treated with antithyroid drugs. The receptors stem from a man aged 40-50 years with Graves disease. Donor details come from another sample of the same person, matched by shared clones.

Ten or more counts support this clonotype. V gene TRBV30 combines with J gene TRBJ1-4; 10 bases map to TRBD1. CDR3 length: 14 amino acids. CDR1 GTSNPN and CDR2 SVGIG come from the germline V gene (reference sequence). With 5 bases clipped from V and 10 bases from J, the junction kept 10 bases outside the gene matches. The CDR3 region is CAWGHRDRGTKLFF. In DNA, the CDR3 is TGTGCCTGGGGTCACAGGGACAGGGGAACAAAACTGTTTTTT.

This clonotype came up many times. The chain combines TRBV20-1 with TRBJ1-1, with TRBD1 matching 8 bases. Germline V gene lookup returns CDR1 DFQATT and CDR2 SNEGSKA (reference sequence). The CDR3 spans 13 residues. CDR3 protein: CRTAGGADTEAFF. CDR3 sequence (DNA): TGCAGAACCGCAGGGGGCGCGGACACTGAAGCTTTCTTT.

The chain combines TRBV29-1 with TRBJ2-1; possibly TRBD2 for D (6 bases). With 4 bases removed from V and 10 bases from J, the gap between germline ends came to 14 bases. The germline V gene has CDR1 SQVTM and CDR2 ANQGSEA. The CDR3 length is 12 residues. CDR3 coding DNA: TGCAGCGTTGTTGGGGCTAGCGTGGAGCAGTTCTTC. It encodes CSVVGASVEQFF.

The chain couples TRBV19 to TRBJ1-6; D gene ambiguous. With 3 bases removed from V and 7 bases from J, the gap between germline ends came to 7 bases. Germline V gene lookup returns CDR1 LNHDA and CDR2 SQIVND (reference sequence). CDR3 length: 13 residues. Here the CDR3 DNA reads TGTGCCAGTAGTATCAGAGGGAATTCACCCCTCCACTTT. Its translation: CASSIRGNSPLHF.

The chain links TRBV18 to TRBJ1-2; D uncertain. Germline V gives CDR1 KGHSH, CDR2 LQKENI. Trimming stripped 3 bases from V and 6 bases from J, with 17 bases between. The CDR3 totals 15 residues. The CDR3 sequence: CASSPIHAPADGYTF. The CDR3 bases are TGTGCCAGCTCACCGATCCACGCACCAGCGGATGGCTACACCTTC. The full variable domain, in which reference TRBV18 and TRBJ1-2 provide the parts outside the CDR3, is NAGVMQNPRHLVRRRGQEARLRCSPMKGHSHVYWYRQLPEEGLKFMVYLQKENIIDESGMPKERFSAEFPKEGPSILRIQQVVRGDSAAYFCASSPIHAPADGYTFGSGTRLTVV.

This clonotype was seen repeatedly, ten times or more. J is TRBJ2-3 and V is TRBV12-3 or TRBV12-4, with TRBD2 identical over 9 bases. V lost 4 bases to trimming and J lost 6 bases; unmatched junction nucleotides: 17. The CDR3 contains 18 residues. For the CDR3, the DNA is TGTGCCAGCAGTTCGGCAGGACTAAGCGGGGGGTTGGTGGATACGCAGTATTTT. Protein product: CASSSAGLSGGLVDTQYF.

This clonotype was seen repeatedly, ten times or more. V usage is TRBV27 and J usage is TRBJ2-7; TRBD1 agrees at 9 bases. The V gene's germline CDR1 is MNHEY and CDR2 SMNVEV (reference sequence). CDR3 length: 14 residues. V shed 4 bases, J shed 13 bases, and the junction held 14 bases outside the gene matches. DNA of the CDR3: TGTGCCAGCAGTTCGGCCGACCGCCGGGACAGGGTATACTTC. Residues: CASSSADRRDRVYF.

On this clonotype: With a far larger clone one base away, a read error is the likely cause. No conserved phenylalanine or tryptophan is present at the end of the CDR3, so a read error is the likely explanation. The chain combines TRBV6-2 or TRBV6-3 with TRBJ1-1, with TRBD1 identical over 7 bases. This CDR3 is 13 amino acids long. V lost 5 bases and J lost 1; bases outside the gene matches: 1. Germline CDR1 and CDR2: MNHEY and SVGEGT. The chain's CDR3 is CASSDRENTEAFL. The CDR3 nucleotides are TGTGCCAGCAGTGACAGGGAGAACACTGAAGCTTTCCTT.

There are many counts of this clonotype. The V call is TRBV6-5, the J call TRBJ2-5, with 9 bases aligning to TRBD1. Trimming cost V 2 bases and J 5 bases; bases outside gene matches: 3. CDR3 size: 14 residues. Germline CDR1 MNHEY, CDR2 SVGAGI. As DNA, the CDR3 is TGTGCCAGCAGTTACGCCGACAGGGGGGAGACCCAGTACTTC. It translates to CASSYADRGETQYF.

At least ten counts were recorded for this clonotype. The chain joins TRBV4-3 to TRBJ1-3; possibly TRBD1 for D (5 bases). CDR3 length equals 15 residues. Germline-derived CDR1 and CDR2 are LGHNA and YSLEER. V was cut by 1 base and J by 3 bases, with 10 bases left in between. The CDR3 DNA follows: TGCGCCAGCAGCCAAGGGTGGAGGGGTGGAAACACCATATATTTT. Residues: CASSQGWRGGNTIYF.

This clonotype appeared many times. V gene TRBV30 combines with J gene TRBJ2-2; D unresolved. This CDR3 has 14 amino acids. V gave up 3 bases and J gave up 0 bases, with 8 bases separating them. Germline assignment: CDR1 GTSNPN and CDR2 SVGIG (reference sequence). In DNA, the CDR3 is TGTGCCTGGAGCGTGGGGACGAACACCGGGGAGCTGTTTTTT. It is translated as CAWSVGTNTGELFF.

Notes on this clonotype: A much bigger clone sits one base away, suggesting this may be a read error. The chain links TRBV24-1 to TRBJ2-3, with a weak D call TRBD2 (6 bases). There are 17 residues in the CDR3. V lost 3 bases to trimming and J lost 4 bases, with 19 bases between them. The V gene's germline CDR1 is KGHDR and CDR2 SFDVKD. The CDR3 spells CATSDIRDGGSPDTQYF. DNA of the CDR3: TGTGCCACCAGTGATATCCGGGACGGGGGATCCCCAGATACGCAGTATTTT.

This clonotype showed up just once. The J gene is TRBJ1-1, the V gene TRBV20-1, with D unclear. The CDR3 length is 14 residues. V shed 6 bases and J shed 0 bases, with 14 bases lying between them. Germline values: CDR1 DFQATT, CDR2 SNEGSKA (reference sequence). CDR3: CSASIGLMNTEAFF. CDR3 in DNA: TGCAGTGCCTCCATCGGACTTATGAACACTGAAGCTTTCTTT.

This clonotype was recorded a few times. The genes are TRBV24-1 and TRBJ1-6; D may be TRBD1 (6 bases). The ends were cut back, 2 bases at V and 13 bases at J, with 14 bases in the middle. Looked up from germline, CDR1 is KGHDR and CDR2 is SFDVKD. This CDR3 spans 14 amino acids. CDR3 in amino acids: CATSDSRQGSPLHF. CDR3 DNA: TGTGCCACCAGTGATTCAAGGCAGGGGTCCCCCCTCCACTTT.

This clonotype was seen only a few times. A much larger clone is a single base away; this may be a read error. CDR3 protein: CASGRSGANVLTF. The CDR3 nucleotides read TGTGCCAGCGGGCGCTCTGGGGCCAACGTCCTGACTTTC. The chain joins TRBV12-3 or TRBV12-4 to TRBJ2-6; no definite D call. CDR3 size: 13 residues. Trimming removed 8 bases at V and 0 bases at J, with 5 bases between.

The table lists this clonotype with many counts. The J gene is TRBJ2-3, the V gene TRBV7-9; 11 nucleotides match TRBD2. Losses at the gene ends were 5 bases for V and 5 bases for J; bases not matched to a gene: 3. Germline loops: CDR1 SEHNR, CDR2 FQNEAQ (reference sequence). The CDR3 has 14 amino acids. CDR3 sequence reads: CASSHSGGGDTQYF. In DNA form, the CDR3 reads TGTGCCAGCAGCCATAGCGGGGGGGGAGATACGCAGTATTTT.

This clonotype was seen more than once but under ten times. The rearrangement joins TRBV12-3 or TRBV12-4 to TRBJ1-1; the D is unclear. There are 14 residues in the CDR3. V lost 7 bases, J lost 0 bases, and 12 bases lay in between. CDR3 nucleotides: TGTGCCAGCAATAGGACGGGGATGAACACTGAAGCTTTCTTT. Translation gives CASNRTGMNTEAFF.

The sample holds a few counts of this clonotype. The J gene is TRBJ2-7, the V gene TRBV19; the D is unclear. CDR1 and CDR2 (germline): LNHDA, SQIVND (reference sequence). Trimming left V 5 bases short and J 5 bases short, with 13 bases between. The length of the CDR3 is 13 residues. CDR3 amino acids: CASSVRRADEQYF. CDR3 coding DNA: TGTGCCAGTAGTGTCCGACGCGCAGACGAGCAGTACTTC.

Many counts were recorded for this clonotype. The V and J genes are TRBV7-3 and TRBJ2-6, with D perhaps TRBD2 (5 bases). The CDR3 runs 17 residues. Deletions cut 3 bases from V and 0 bases from J, with 12 bases between. The germline CDR1 and CDR2 sequences are SGHTA and FQGTGA. For the CDR3, the DNA is TGTGCCAGCAGCTTCAGCGATACTAGCTCTGGGGCCAACGTCCTGACTTTC. Translation gives CASSFSDTSSGANVLTF.

This clonotype was detected many times. The rearrangement links TRBV5-1 to TRBJ1-1; tentative D call: TRBD1 (6 bases). CDR3 length equals 15 residues. The V end was cut by 0 bases, the J end by 1 base, with 10 bases between. Per germline, CDR1 SGHRS and CDR2 YFSETQ. CDR3 nucleotide sequence: TGCGCCAGCAGCTTGGACAGGGTTAAGAACACTGAAGCTTTCTTT. Translating it yields CASSLDRVKNTEAFF.

This clonotype was observed a handful of times. The chain is built from TRBV20-1 and TRBJ2-1; 12 bases align to TRBD2. After removal of 2 bases from V and 8 bases from J, the junction contained 7 bases not matched to a gene. The CDR3 length is 15 residues. Looked up from germline, CDR1 is DFQATT and CDR2 is SNEGSKA (reference sequence). The CDR3 bases are TGCAGTGCTAGAAGACTAGCGGGGGAGCCCTATGAGCAGTTCTTC. Translation gives CSARRLAGEPYEQFF.